The 25 T cell receptor beta chains given below trace back to one sample, sequenced in a study of cytomegalovirus exposure and HLA in healthy donors. With 60 Vbeta and 13 Jbeta primers, the PCR was carried out. Sequenced by immunoSEQ multiplex PCR; TCRdb stores in-frame clones only, minus some. The sample lists 140,000 to 150,000 clones; around four fifths were seen once. Material: PBMCs. These receptors were taken from a female donor in good health and CMV-seronegative.

The V and J genes are TRBV2 and TRBJ1-1; no firm D call. Looked up from germline, CDR1 is SNHLY and CDR2 is FYNNEI. This CDR3 is built from 19 residues. Trimming removed 1 base at V and 3 bases at J, with 24 bases between. Here the CDR3 DNA reads TGTGCCAGCAGTGAAGACTTCGGATCTGGTCTTCGCGGGTACACTGAAGCTTTCTTT. The encoded protein is CASSEDFGSGLRGYTEAFF.

The chain employs TRBV5-1 and TRBJ2-1; 8 nucleotides line up with TRBD2. This CDR3 is built from 15 residues. Germline assignment: CDR1 SGHRS and CDR2 YFSETQ. Trimming cost V 4 bases and J 7 bases; bases outside gene matches: 10. The CDR3 bases are TGCGCCAGCAGCCCCGGGGGGGCCCTCAATAATGAGCAGTTCTTC. Protein product: CASSPGGALNNEQFF.

CDR3 amino acids: CASSTSGRGTDTQYF. CDR3 bases: TGTGCCAGCAGCACTAGCGGGAGAGGGACAGATACGCAGTATTTT. V usage is TRBV9 and J usage is TRBJ2-3; 11 nucleotides match TRBD2. This CDR3 is 15 amino acids long. The trim removed 4 bases at V and 3 bases at J, leaving 4 bases unmatched. Germline loops: CDR1 SGDLS, CDR2 YYNGEE.

This sequence joins TRBV5-4 and TRBJ2-7, with 7 bases lining up with TRBD1. Germline V lookup: CDR1 SGHNT, CDR2 YYREEE (reference sequence). The CDR3 is made up of 14 amino acids. V lost 3 bases to trimming and J lost 3 bases; unmatched junction nucleotides: 6. The CDR3 sequence is CASSSPGQLYEQYF. The CDR3 DNA follows: TGTGCCAGCAGCTCTCCGGGACAGCTCTACGAGCAGTACTTC.

This clone was recorded once. The genes are TRBV5-1 and TRBJ2-7; 8 bases map to TRBD1. The V and J ends lost 0 bases and 5 bases, in that order; junction bases with no gene match: 7. The CDR3 spans 15 residues. Germline V gene sequence: CDR1 SGHRS, CDR2 YFSETQ. The CDR3 loop reads CASSLAGTQGDEQYF. In DNA, the CDR3 is TGCGCCAGCAGCTTGGCCGGGACACAGGGGGACGAGCAGTACTTC.

The V and J genes are TRBV19 and TRBJ2-6, with D possibly being TRBD1 (6 bases). Germline CDR1 reads LNHDA; CDR2 reads SQIVND (reference sequence). Trimming stripped 9 bases from V and 1 base from J, with 16 bases between. The CDR3 has 16 residues. In DNA, the CDR3 is TGTGCCAGCCACAGGGAAGCCAGGTCTGGGGCCAACGTCCTGACTTTC. This codes for CASHREARSGANVLTF.

The chain couples TRBV7-9 to TRBJ1-4; 12 nucleotides agree with TRBD1. There are 17 residues in the CDR3. The germline gives CDR1 SEHNR, CDR2 FQNEAQ (reference sequence). Unmatched junction bases numbered 7, after V lost 5 bases and J lost 3 bases. CDR3 in amino acids: CASSGAGQGAANEKLFF. CDR3 sequence (DNA): TGTGCCAGCAGCGGGGCGGGACAGGGGGCCGCTAATGAAAAACTGTTTTTT.

V is TRBV9 and J is TRBJ2-5; TRBD2 agrees at 11 bases. CDR1 is SGDLS, CDR2 YYNGEE, per germline. J gave up 3 bases and V 0 bases, and 7 bases lay outside the gene matches. The CDR3 is 17 amino acids. The CDR3: CASSVGTSGSGKETQYF. CDR3 bases: TGTGCCAGCAGCGTAGGAACTAGCGGGAGTGGGAAAGAGACCCAGTACTTC.

In this sample, this clone turned up once. The V call is TRBV28, the J call TRBJ1-1; D call uncertain. The CDR3 runs to 15 residues. Trimming pared 2 bases from V and 4 bases from J, leaving 14 bases between. CDR1 is MDHEN and CDR2 is SYDVKM in the germline V gene. Written as DNA, the CDR3 is TGTGCCAGCAGTTTAAGTTCTCGGTTCGCCACTGAAGCTTTCTTT. It codes for CASSLSSRFATEAFF. Supplemented by reference TRBV28 and TRBJ1-1, the full variable domain reads DVKVTQSSRYLVKRTGEKVFLECVQDMDHENMFWYRQDPGLGLRLIYFSYDVKMKEKGDIPEGYSVSREKKERFSLILESASTNQTSMYLCASSLSSRFATEAFFGQGTRLTVV.

The chain recombines TRBV27 with TRBJ2-3, with TRBD2 identical over 12 bases. V trimming: 6 bases; J trimming: 2 bases; junction bases outside the gene matches: 6. Germline lookup yields CDR1 MNHEY and CDR2 SMNVEV (reference sequence). The CDR3 sequence is 16 residues long. CDR3 amino acids: CASSQLAGGYTDTQYF. CDR3 in DNA: TGTGCCAGCAGCCAACTAGCGGGAGGATACACAGATACGCAGTATTTT.

The chain joins TRBV7-8 to TRBJ1-5; tentatively, D is TRBD1 (6 bases). Germline CDR1 and CDR2: SGHVS and FQNEAQ. The CDR3 runs 15 residues. V was trimmed by 1 base and J by 5 bases, leaving 12 bases between them. The DNA of the CDR3 is TGTGCCAGCAGCTTAGGTAGACAGGTCGATCAGCCCCAGCATTTT. Translation gives CASSLGRQVDQPQHF.

The chain carries TRBV5-6 and TRBJ2-7, with D unclear. V shed 2 bases and J shed 1 base, with 10 bases lying between them. The germline CDR1 and CDR2 sequences are SGHDT and YYEEEE. This CDR3 has 14 residues. CDR3 residues: CASSFRSRSYEQYF. CDR3 DNA sequence: TGTGCCAGCAGCTTCAGGTCCAGGTCCTACGAGCAGTACTTC.

The chain has TRBV19 and TRBJ1-2; D is unclear. Deletions cut 3 bases from V and 0 bases from J, with 8 bases between. The CDR3 runs to 14 residues. CDR1 LNHDA and CDR2 SQIVND come from the germline V gene (reference sequence). CDR3 sequence: CASSISASNYGYTF. As DNA, the CDR3 is TGTGCCAGTAGTATTAGTGCATCTAACTATGGCTACACCTTC. The full variable domain, completed using reference TRBV19 and TRBJ1-2, is DGGITQSPKYLFRKEGQNVTLSCEQNLNHDAMYWYRQDPGQGLRLIYYSQIVNDFQKGDIAEGYSVSREKKESFPLTVTSAQKNPTAFYLCASSISASNYGYTFGSGTRLTVV.

This rearrangement joins TRBV28 to TRBJ2-7, with 7 nucleotides matching TRBD1. V lost 6 bases, J lost 7 bases, and 12 bases stayed unmatched. Germline CDR1 is MDHEN and CDR2 is SYDVKM. The CDR3 is 14 amino acids. The CDR3 DNA follows: TGTGCCAGCAGCCCAGGGGGAAACCGCCGGGAGCAGTACTTC. This gives the protein CASSPGGNRREQYF.

The rearrangement joins TRBV11-2 to TRBJ1-1, with TRBD1 as a possible D gene (5 bases). The length of the CDR3 is 14 residues. The germline V gene encodes CDR1 SGHAT and CDR2 FQNNGV. Trimming pared 5 bases from V and 1 base from J, leaving 11 bases between. Written as DNA, the CDR3 is TGTGCCAGCAGCCCCCTAACAGGGAACACTGAAGCTTTCTTT. Protein: CASSPLTGNTEAFF.

The table lists this clone with a few counts. The rearrangement joins TRBV30 to TRBJ1-4, with D possibly TRBD1 on 6 matching bases. V dropped 2 bases and J dropped 7 bases, with 11 bases sitting between them. The germline V gene has CDR1 GTSNPN and CDR2 SVGIG (reference sequence). The CDR3 covers 13 residues. The CDR3 protein is CAWSTHRAEKLFF. The CDR3, as DNA: TGTGCCTGGAGTACCCACAGGGCTGAAAAACTGTTTTTT.

The chain couples TRBV5-1 to TRBJ2-7; D might be TRBD1 (6 bases). This CDR3 contains 13 residues. V lost 0 bases and J 9 bases, leaving 13 bases between the germline ends. Germline V lookup: CDR1 SGHRS, CDR2 YFSETQ. CDR3 in DNA: TGCGCCAGCAGCTTGGAGCAGGGGTTGGGGCAGTACTTC. Its translation: CASSLEQGLGQYF.

The CDR3: CASSLSGDYNEQFF. The CDR3 bases are TGTGCCAGCAGTTTGTCGGGGGACTACAATGAGCAGTTCTTC. V usage is TRBV27 and J usage is TRBJ2-1; maybe TRBD2 (6 bases). V gave up 3 bases and J gave up 3 bases, with 9 bases separating them. CDR3 length equals 14 residues. CDR1 and CDR2 (germline): MNHEY, SMNVEV (reference sequence).

The chain links TRBV27 to TRBJ2-7, with D possibly being TRBD1 (6 bases). Germline loops: CDR1 MNHEY, CDR2 SMNVEV (reference sequence). The V and J ends lost 5 bases and 5 bases respectively, with 10 bases between them. The CDR3 sequence is 12 residues long. For the CDR3, the DNA is TGTGCCAGCAGTGTACAGGGTGACGAGCAGTACTTC. Translated: CASSVQGDEQYF.

DNA of the CDR3: TGTGCCAGCAGCAAAATCACAGGGGGCTCCTACGAGCAGTACTTC. Its protein product is CASSKITGGSYEQYF. The chain recombines TRBV5-6 with TRBJ2-7; 8 nucleotides agree with TRBD1. The trim removed 4 bases at V and 0 bases at J, leaving 6 bases unmatched. Germline V gives CDR1 SGHDT, CDR2 YYEEEE. This CDR3 region has 15 residues.

V gene TRBV7-8 combines with J gene TRBJ2-7; 8 bases are shared with TRBD2. The CDR3 spans 13 residues. The trim removed 6 bases at V and 4 bases at J, leaving 5 bases unmatched. Germline CDR1 SGHVS, CDR2 FQNEAQ. The CDR3 bases are TGTGCCAGCAGTCGGAGCGGGGGTTACGAGCAGTACTTC. It is translated as CASSRSGGYEQYF.

The chain links TRBV5-4 to TRBJ2-2; TRBD2 matches 10 bases. The germline V gene encodes CDR1 SGHNT and CDR2 YYREEE (reference sequence). J lost 0 bases, V lost 0 bases, and 5 bases had no gene match. The CDR3 contains 18 residues. The CDR3 spells CASSLALAGDSNTGELFF. CDR3 DNA: TGTGCCAGCAGCTTGGCTCTAGCGGGGGATTCGAACACCGGGGAGCTGTTTTTT.

The chain combines TRBV15 with TRBJ1-6; TRBD1 matches 8 bases. The CDR3 length is 16 residues. Germline V gene sequence: CDR1 LNHNV, CDR2 YYDKDF (reference sequence). V shed 5 bases, J shed 10 bases, and the junction held 13 bases outside the gene matches. The CDR3 sequence: CATSPDQGARRSPLHF. As DNA, the CDR3 is TGTGCCACCAGCCCCGATCAGGGGGCGCGTCGGTCACCCCTCCACTTT.

The V gene is TRBV2, the J gene TRBJ2-1, with 11 bases aligning to TRBD1. The length of the CDR3 is 15 residues. After removal of 5 bases from V and 2 bases from J, the junction contained 2 bases not matched to a gene. Germline lookup yields CDR1 SNHLY and CDR2 FYNNEI. The CDR3 DNA reads TGTGCCAGCAGTAGGGGACAGGGGGCCTACAATGAGCAGTTCTTC. Translating gives CASSRGQGAYNEQFF.

This clone was found once. This chain links TRBV5-1 with TRBJ2-7, with 10 bases aligning to TRBD2. The junction had 7 bases not matched to a gene; V was cut back by 4 bases and J by 3 bases. The germline CDR1 and CDR2 sequences are SGHRS and YFSETQ. This CDR3 is built from 15 residues. Written as DNA, the CDR3 is TGCGCCAGCAGCAGGCTAGCGGGAGAAATCTACGAGCAGTACTTC. It codes for CASSRLAGEIYEQYF.